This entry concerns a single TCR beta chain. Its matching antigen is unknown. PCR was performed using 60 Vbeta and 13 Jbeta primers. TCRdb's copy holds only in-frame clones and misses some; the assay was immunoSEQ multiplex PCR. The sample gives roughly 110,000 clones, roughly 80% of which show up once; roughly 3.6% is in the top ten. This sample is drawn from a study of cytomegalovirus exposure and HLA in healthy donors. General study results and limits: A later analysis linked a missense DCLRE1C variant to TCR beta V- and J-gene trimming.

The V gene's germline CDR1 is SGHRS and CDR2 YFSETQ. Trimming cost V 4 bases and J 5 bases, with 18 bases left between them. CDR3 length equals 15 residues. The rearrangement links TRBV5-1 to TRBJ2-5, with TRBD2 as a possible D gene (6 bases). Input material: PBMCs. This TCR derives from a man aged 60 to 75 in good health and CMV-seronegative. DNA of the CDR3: TGCGCCAGCAGCGTTATGGCATTTGCGGGGGAGACCCAGTACTTC. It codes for CASSVMAFAGETQYF.